This T cell receptor beta chain was captured by sequencing in a study of cytomegalovirus exposure and HLA in healthy donors. A few counts support this clone. What it binds is not known. The PCR ran on 60 Vbeta and 13 Jbeta primers. This table comes from immunoSEQ multiplex PCR, and its TCRdb copy is limited to in-frame clones, with some not included. The repertoire holds 150,000 or so clones, roughly 77% seen once, with about 3% in the top ten. CDR3 length: 15 amino acids. Germline V gene data show CDR1 as MNHNS and CDR2 as SASEGT. V lost 4 bases and J lost 10; bases outside the gene matches: 10. Whole-study findings and limits: It is likely that the observed cluster of highly shared sequence variants was a sequencing artifact.

What was sequenced was PBMCs. This sequence was found in a man aged 40-49 years in good health and CMV-seronegative. This chain connects TRBV6-1 to TRBJ2-1; 10 bases line up with TRBD2. For the CDR3, the DNA is TGTGCCAGCAGTGTACAGGCTAGCGGGGGTGACGAGCAGTTCTTC. This encodes CASSVQASGGDEQFF.